The 13 T cell receptor beta chains listed next were all sequenced from one sample in a study of breast tumors, draining lymph nodes, adjacent tissues. Breast cancer patients provided tissue from their axillary draining lymph nodes. MiXCR, applied by TCRdb to the multiplex PCR reads, yields one record per CDR3 protein. The sample lists 270,000 or so distinct CDR3 sequences; 30% were seen once. The sequenced sample was axillary lymph node tissue. These receptors originate from a female donor with breast cancer. Some clones in this sample may be carry-over from other donors' samples.

In this sample, this clonotype turned up many times. J is TRBJ2-3 and V is TRBV20-1, with D tentatively TRBD2 (6 bases). Germline CDR1 and CDR2: DFQATT and SNEGSKA (reference sequence). V was clipped by 5 bases and J by 6 bases, with 18 bases between them. CDR3 length equals 14 residues. The CDR3, as DNA: TGCAGTGCTTGGATACTAGTAGGAGGGGATACGCAGTATTTT. It is translated as CSAWILVGGDTQYF.

Many counts were recorded for this clonotype. The J gene is TRBJ2-5, the V gene TRBV2; the match to TRBD2 covers 11 bases. V shed 9 bases and J 2 bases; nucleotides not matched to a gene: 5. Germline values: CDR1 SNHLY, CDR2 FYNNEI. This CDR3 is 14 amino acids long. As DNA, the CDR3 is TGTGCCAGAAGCGGGACTAGCGGACAAGAGACCCAGTACTTC. It codes for CARSGTSGQETQYF.

With respect to this clonotype: Being one base from a much bigger clone, this may be a read error. The V call is TRBV5-6, the J call TRBJ2-5; no reliable D call. This CDR3 spans 15 amino acids. The V and J ends lost 0 bases and 1 base respectively, with 10 bases between them. Germline-derived CDR1 and CDR2 are SGHDT and YYEEEE. The CDR3 region has the DNA TGTGCCAGCAGCTTGGTCACAGCGAGCCAAGAGACCCAGTACTTC. Translated: CASSLVTASQETQYF.

Worth noting for this clonotype: This may come from a read error, since a much larger clone is one base off. The chain carries TRBV4-1 and TRBJ2-1; TRBD1 matches 7 bases. Germline CDR1 and CDR2: MGHRA and YSYEKL. The length of the CDR3 is 16 residues. The CDR3 loop reads CASSHSTGSIDNEQLF. DNA of the CDR3: TGCGCCAGCAGCCATTCGACAGGGAGTATTGACAATGAGCAGCTCTTC.

This chain uses TRBV2 with TRBJ1-6; 8 bases are a match to TRBD1. Germline assignment: CDR1 SNHLY and CDR2 FYNNEI. The CDR3 has 20 amino acids. J lost 0 bases, V lost 6 bases, and 16 bases had no gene match. The CDR3 DNA reads as TGTGCCAGCAGCCAGGAAAGCTGGGACAGGAGGAGCTCCTATAATTCACCCCTCCACTTT. The encoded protein is CASSQESWDRRSSYNSPLHF.

This clonotype appeared many times. The chain combines TRBV30 with TRBJ2-5; no clear D gene. V was clipped by 4 bases and J by 7 bases, with 16 bases between them. There are 13 residues in the CDR3. CDR1 is GTSNPN, CDR2 SVGIG, per germline (reference sequence). The DNA of the CDR3 is TGTGCCTGGAATCAAGCAGGTGGAGTGACCCAGTACTTC. This sequence encodes CAWNQAGGVTQYF.

In this sample, this clonotype turned up many times. The chain links TRBV11-2 to TRBJ2-7; 9 nucleotides match TRBD1. CDR1 SGHAT and CDR2 FQNNGV come from the germline V gene. Trimming took 0 bases from V and 2 from J; bases not matched to a gene: 8. The CDR3 extends over 17 amino acids. This CDR3 reads CASSLDGWDRAPYEQYF. The CDR3 DNA is TGTGCCAGCAGCTTAGATGGTTGGGACAGGGCCCCCTACGAGCAGTACTTC.

This clonotype was counted at least ten times. The genes are TRBV15 and TRBJ1-2; D gene ambiguous. This CDR3 contains 14 residues. CDR1 and CDR2 from the germline V gene are LNHNV and YYDKDF (reference sequence). Deletions cut 3 bases from V and 5 bases from J, with 13 bases between. CDR3 in amino acids: CATSRDRWSYGYTF. The CDR3 DNA follows: TGTGCCACCAGCAGGGATAGATGGTCTTATGGCTACACCTTC.

This clonotype has at least ten counts. This chain joins TRBV19 and TRBJ1-6; TRBD1 might be the D (5 bases). CDR1 is LNHDA and CDR2 is SQIVND in the germline V gene (reference sequence). The CDR3 is 15 amino acids. The ends were cut back, 4 bases at V and 8 bases at J, with 15 bases in the middle. CDR3 DNA sequence: TGTGCCAGTAGTACCGAACCCGCGACAGATTCACCCCTCCACTTT. This translates into CASSTEPATDSPLHF.

The V call is TRBV3-1, the J call TRBJ2-7; 11 bases agree with TRBD2. Losses at the gene ends were 3 bases for V and 3 bases for J; bases not matched to a gene: 4. Germline V gene lookup returns CDR1 LGHDT and CDR2 YNNKEL (reference sequence). The CDR3 extends over 15 amino acids. The CDR3 coding sequence is TGTGCCAGCAGCCAGGAACTAGCGGGAGTCTACGAGCAGTACTTC. As protein: CASSQELAGVYEQYF.

Ten or more counts support this clonotype. The chain recombines TRBV14 with TRBJ2-5, with 9 bases that match TRBD2. CDR3 length: 15 amino acids. With V trimmed by 1 base and J by 3 bases, 3 bases remained unmatched. The germline V gene encodes CDR1 SGHDN and CDR2 FVKESK. As DNA, the CDR3 is TGTGCCAGCAGCCAAGCCCTAGCGGGAAAAGAGACCCAGTACTTC. As protein: CASSQALAGKETQYF.

The chain combines TRBV6-2 or TRBV6-3 with TRBJ1-5, with D unresolved. Germline values: CDR1 MNHEY, CDR2 SVGEGT. Between the trimmed V and J ends, which lost 0 bases and 5 bases, there was a span of 5 bases. This CDR3 is built from 13 residues. The CDR3 coding sequence is TGTGCCAGCAGTTACTCGACGTATCAGCCCCAGCATTTT. Protein product: CASSYSTYQPQHF.

This clonotype was observed many times. The chain is built from TRBV7-2 and TRBJ2-1; 8 bases match TRBD2. This CDR3 region has 15 residues. Germline CDR1 is SGHTA and CDR2 is FQGNSA. The V segment lost 6 bases and the J segment 0 bases; nucleotides outside the gene matches: 4. This chain's CDR3 is CASRPGTSSYNEQFF. Written as DNA, the CDR3 is TGTGCCAGCAGGCCCGGGACTAGCTCCTACAATGAGCAGTTCTTC.